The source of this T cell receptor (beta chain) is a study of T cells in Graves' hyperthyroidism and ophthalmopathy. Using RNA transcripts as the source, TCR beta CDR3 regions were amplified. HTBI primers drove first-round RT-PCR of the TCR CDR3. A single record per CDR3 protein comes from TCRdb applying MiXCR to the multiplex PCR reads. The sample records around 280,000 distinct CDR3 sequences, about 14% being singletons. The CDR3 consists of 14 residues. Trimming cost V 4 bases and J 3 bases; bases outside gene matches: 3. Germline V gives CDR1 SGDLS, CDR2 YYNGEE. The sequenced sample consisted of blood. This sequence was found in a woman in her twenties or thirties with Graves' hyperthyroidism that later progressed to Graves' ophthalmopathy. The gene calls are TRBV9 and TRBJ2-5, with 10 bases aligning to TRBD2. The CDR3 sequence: CASSLGTSEETQYF. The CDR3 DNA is TGTGCCAGCAGCCTTGGGACTAGCGAAGAGACCCAGTACTTC.